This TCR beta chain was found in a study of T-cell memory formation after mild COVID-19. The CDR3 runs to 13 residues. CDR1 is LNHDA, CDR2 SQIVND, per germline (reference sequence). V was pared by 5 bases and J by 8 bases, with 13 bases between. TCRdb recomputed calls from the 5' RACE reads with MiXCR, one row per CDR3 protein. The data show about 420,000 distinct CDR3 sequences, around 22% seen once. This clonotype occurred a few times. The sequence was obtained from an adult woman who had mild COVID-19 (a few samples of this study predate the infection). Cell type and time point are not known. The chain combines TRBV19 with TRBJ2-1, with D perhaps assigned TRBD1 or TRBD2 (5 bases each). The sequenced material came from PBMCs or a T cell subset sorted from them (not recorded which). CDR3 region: CASSSVVGDEQFF. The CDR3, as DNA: TGTGCCAGTAGTTCGGTGGTGGGGGATGAGCAGTTCTTC.